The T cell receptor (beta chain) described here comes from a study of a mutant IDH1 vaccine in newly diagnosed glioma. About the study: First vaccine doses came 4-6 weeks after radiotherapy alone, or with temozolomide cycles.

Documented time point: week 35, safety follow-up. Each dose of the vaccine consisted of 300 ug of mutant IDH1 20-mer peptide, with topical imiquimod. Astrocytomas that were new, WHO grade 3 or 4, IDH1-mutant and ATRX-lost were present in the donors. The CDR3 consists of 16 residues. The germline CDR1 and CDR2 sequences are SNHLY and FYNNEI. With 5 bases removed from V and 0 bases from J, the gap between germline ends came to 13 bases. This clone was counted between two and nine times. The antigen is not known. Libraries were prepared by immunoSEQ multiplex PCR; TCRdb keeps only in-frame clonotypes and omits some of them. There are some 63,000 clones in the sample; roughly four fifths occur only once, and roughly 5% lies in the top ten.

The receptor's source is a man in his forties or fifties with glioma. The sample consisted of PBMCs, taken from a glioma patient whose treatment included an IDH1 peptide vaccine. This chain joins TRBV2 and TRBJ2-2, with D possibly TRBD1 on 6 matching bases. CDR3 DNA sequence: TGTGCCAGCAGTCGTAACAGGGCAACGAACACCGGGGAGCTGTTTTTT. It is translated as CASSRNRATNTGELFF. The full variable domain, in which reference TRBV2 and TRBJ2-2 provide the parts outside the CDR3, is EPEVTQTPSHQVTQMGQEVILRCVPISNHLYFYWYRQILGQKVEFLVSFYNNEISEKSEIFDDQFSVERPDGSNFTLKIRSTKLEDSAMYFCASSRNRATNTGELFFGEGSRLTVL.